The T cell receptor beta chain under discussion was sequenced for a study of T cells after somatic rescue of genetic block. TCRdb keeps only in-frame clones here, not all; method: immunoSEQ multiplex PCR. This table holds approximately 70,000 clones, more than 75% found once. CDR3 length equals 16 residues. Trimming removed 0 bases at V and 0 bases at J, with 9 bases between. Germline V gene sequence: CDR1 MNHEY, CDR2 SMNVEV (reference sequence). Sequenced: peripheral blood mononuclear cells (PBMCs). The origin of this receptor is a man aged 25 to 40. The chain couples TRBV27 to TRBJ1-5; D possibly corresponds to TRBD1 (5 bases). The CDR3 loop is CASSLSGTASNQPQHF. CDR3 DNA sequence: TGTGCCAGCAGTTTATCGGGGACGGCTAGCAATCAGCCCCAGCATTTT.